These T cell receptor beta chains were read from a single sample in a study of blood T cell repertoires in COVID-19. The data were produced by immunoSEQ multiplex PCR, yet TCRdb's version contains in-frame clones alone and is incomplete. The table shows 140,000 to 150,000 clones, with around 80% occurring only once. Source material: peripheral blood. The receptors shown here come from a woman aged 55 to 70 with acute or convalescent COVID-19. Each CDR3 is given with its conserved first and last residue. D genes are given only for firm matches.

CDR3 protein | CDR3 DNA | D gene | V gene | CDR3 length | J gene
CAAPSSSTGHYGYTF | TGTGCCGCCCCAAGTTCGTCGACAGGCCACTATGGCTACACCTTC | - | TRBV5-3 | 15 | TRBJ1-2
CSVAPSGDGYTF | TGCAGCGTTGCACCCTCAGGGGATGGCTACACCTTC | - | TRBV29-1 | 12 | TRBJ1-2
CASSHRDETQYF | TGTGCCAGCAGCCACAGGGATGAGACCCAGTACTTC | - | TRBV3-1/TRBV3-2 | 12 | TRBJ2-5
CATRRSFSYEQYF | TGTGCCACCCGGAGGTCCTTCTCCTACGAGCAGTACTTC | - | TRBV6-5 | 13 | TRBJ2-7
CASSLEGGYGYTF | TGCGCCAGCAGCTTGGAGGGCGGGTATGGCTACACCTTC | - | TRBV5-1 | 13 | TRBJ1-2
CASSLVAGTGELFF | TGTGCCAGCAGCTTGGTGGCAGGAACCGGGGAGCTGTTTTTT | - | TRBV5-5 | 14 | TRBJ2-2
CASGGLETQYF | TGTGCCAGTGGGGGGTTGGAGACCCAGTACTTC | - | TRBV6-5 | 11 | TRBJ2-5
CASSNPKAKRDNYEQYF | TGTGCCAGCAGCAACCCGAAGGCTAAGCGGGACAACTACGAGCAGTACTTC | - | TRBV7-9 | 17 | TRBJ2-7
CAWSPGTGRRQPQHF | TGTGCCTGGAGTCCAGGGACAGGGAGAAGACAGCCCCAGCATTTT | TRBD1 | TRBV30 | 15 | TRBJ1-5
CASSLYTGGLTEAFF | TGTGCCAGCAGCCTCTACACGGGGGGGCTCACTGAAGCTTTCTTT | - | TRBV7-8 | 15 | TRBJ1-1
CASSRLETQYF | TGTGCCAGCTCACGGCTAGAGACCCAGTACTTC | - | TRBV18 | 11 | TRBJ2-5
CASSLPGEGYEQYF | TGTGCCAGCAGCCTCCCAGGGGAGGGGTACGAGCAGTACTTC | - | TRBV13 | 14 | TRBJ2-7
CASSYRAGQPQHF | TGTGCCAGCTCGTACAGGGCGGGCCAGCCCCAGCATTTT | - | TRBV18 | 13 | TRBJ1-5
CASQTGLNTEAFF | TGTGCCAGCCAGACAGGGTTGAACACTGAAGCTTTCTTT | TRBD1 | TRBV14 | 13 | TRBJ1-1
CASSLGTAGNTIYF | TGCGCCAGCAGCTTGGGGACAGCTGGAAACACCATATATTTT | - | TRBV5-1 | 14 | TRBJ1-3
CASSFSGYTEAFF | TGTGCCAGCAGTTTTTCAGGGTATACTGAAGCTTTCTTT | - | TRBV12-3/TRBV12-4 | 13 | TRBJ1-1
CASSQGVILDPGQGYEQYF | TGTGCCAGCAGCCAAGGGGTGATTTTAGACCCGGGACAGGGATACGAGCAGTACTTC | TRBD1 | TRBV14 | 19 | TRBJ2-7
CASSTDRVGADTQYF | TGTGCCAGCAGTACCGACAGGGTAGGCGCAGATACGCAGTATTTT | TRBD1 | TRBV6-5 | 15 | TRBJ2-3
CASRKSSYEQYF | TGCGCCAGCAGGAAGAGCTCCTACGAGCAGTACTTC | - | TRBV5-1 | 12 | TRBJ2-7
CASSQNRGRETQYF | TGTGCCAGCAGCCAAAACAGGGGGCGAGAGACCCAGTACTTC | TRBD1 | TRBV3-1/TRBV3-2 | 14 | TRBJ2-5